The clone carrying this TCR beta chain was recorded a few times. This record belongs to a study of T-cell reconstitution after alpha-beta-depleted transplantation in children. As it was prepared, the TCRbeta library received unique molecular identifiers. TCRdb used MiXCR to reprocess the PCR reads, holding one entry per CDR3 protein. The repertoire holds a few hundred thousand distinct CDR3 sequences, with roughly 20% as singletons. From germline, CDR1 is SGHRS and CDR2 YFSETQ. CDR3 size: 17 residues. The ends lost 0 bases at V and 2 bases at J; junction bases unmatched: 5. The specimen comprised PBMCs from the stem cell graft donor, sampled from the stem cell graft. This chain links TRBV5-1 with TRBJ2-1; 10 nucleotides agree with TRBD2. The sequence came from a human donor who donated a stem cell graft to a child with acute myeloid leukemia. DNA of the CDR3: TGCGCCAGCAGCTTGGTCGCTAGCGGGGGTCCCTACAATGAGCAGTTCTTC. Its translation: CASSLVASGGPYNEQFF.